The 5 T cell receptor beta chains listed next were all sequenced from one sample in a study of T cell responses to AZD1222 COVID-19 vaccine. TCRdb keeps only in-frame clones here, not all; method: immunoSEQ multiplex PCR. Here the sample spans about 100,000 clones, roughly nine tenths being singletons. Material: peripheral blood, obtained on day 0 of AZD1222 vaccination. These receptors originate from an adult in good health.

V and J are TRBV6-5 and TRBJ1-3; a possible D gene is TRBD1 (5 bases). V gave up 5 bases and J gave up 4 bases, with 15 bases separating them. The V gene's germline CDR1 is MNHEY and CDR2 SVGAGI. The CDR3 contains 15 residues. This chain's CDR3 is CASSRGGKGGNTIYF. DNA of the CDR3: TGTGCCAGCAGTAGAGGAGGAAAGGGGGGAAACACCATATATTTT.

The V and J genes are TRBV18 and TRBJ1-2; a possible D gene is TRBD1 (5 bases). Between the trimmed V and J ends, which lost 2 bases and 1 base, there was a span of 11 bases. Germline V gene data show CDR1 as KGHSH and CDR2 as LQKENI. The CDR3 contains 15 residues. CDR3 DNA sequence: TGTGCCAGCTCACCAGACAGCCGCTTTAACTATGGCTACACCTTC. Translation gives CASSPDSRFNYGYTF.

The CDR3 spells CASSGAGLDGYTF. As DNA, the CDR3 is TGTGCCAGCAGTGGCGCAGGGTTAGATGGCTACACCTTC. V and J are TRBV2 and TRBJ1-2; a weak D match, TRBD1 (5 bases). Trimming stripped 4 bases from V and 6 bases from J, with 12 bases between. CDR3 length: 13 residues. Germline V gene sequence: CDR1 SNHLY, CDR2 FYNNEI.

The chain couples TRBV23-1 to TRBJ2-7; D tentatively fits TRBD1 or TRBD2 (6 bases each). TRBV23-1 falls under the ORF class, with uncertain function. V dropped 8 bases and J dropped 2 bases, with 16 bases sitting between them. This CDR3 has 14 residues. The CDR3 loop reads CASPNREEAYEQYF. In DNA, the CDR3 is TGCGCCAGCCCTAACAGGGAGGAGGCCTACGAGCAGTACTTC.

The V and J genes are TRBV5-4 and TRBJ2-1, with unresolved D. The CDR3 has 14 amino acids. Deletions cut 6 bases from V and 5 bases from J, with 15 bases between. CDR1 SGHNT and CDR2 YYREEE come from the germline V gene (reference sequence). The CDR3 protein is CASNPDPENNEQFF. In DNA, the CDR3 is TGTGCCAGCAACCCGGACCCCGAGAACAATGAGCAGTTCTTC.